The entry below gives a single T cell receptor (beta chain) sequence along with its context. Documented time point: pretreatment peripheral blood. Each patient contributed between 1 and 8 total time points of blood mononuclear cells, pretreatment and during treatment. This sample is part of a study of PD-L1 blockade in urothelial cancer. Study overall: Individuals in the cohort had been given 0 to 3 earlier chemotherapy regimens.

The V and J ends lost 3 bases and 3 bases, in that order; junction bases with no gene match: 2. This CDR3 has 13 amino acids. CDR1 and CDR2 (germline): MNHNS, SASEGT. Produced via immunoSEQ multiplex PCR; TCRdb's table is partial and in-frame only. The sample yields approximately 70,000 clones, around 84% seen once. Sequencing was performed on PBMCs, taken around atezolizumab (anti-PD-L1) treatment. This chain connects TRBV6-1 to TRBJ2-7, with 7 positions matching TRBD1. The origin of this receptor is an older woman with urothelial cancer. The CDR3 DNA sequence: TGTGCCAGCAGTGAGTACAGGGGCTACGAGCAGTACTTC. Translated: CASSEYRGYEQYF.